The 16 T cell receptor beta chains reported below all come from one sample, sequenced in a study of blood T cell repertoires in COVID-19. Sequencing was performed with immunoSEQ multiplex PCR; in TCRdb, only in-frame clones are kept and a portion is missing. Among 180,000 or so clones listed, around 88% were seen once. The sequencing sample was made of peripheral blood. The receptors were gathered from a woman aged 30 to 39 with acute or convalescent COVID-19.

Details on this clone: Likely a read error: the CDR3 ends without its conserved phenylalanine or tryptophan. The DNA is omitted, as the CDR3 cannot be located on it reliably, and the CDR3 follows TCRdb's listing. The V gene is TRBV19, the J gene TRBJ2-7; TRBD1 was called by the table and not checked on the DNA. Germline-derived CDR1 and CDR2 are LNHDA and SQIVND (reference sequence). The CDR3 is 9 residues long, ends included. CDR3 amino acids: CATPESQES.

The rearrangement joins TRBV11-3 to TRBJ2-7; D may be TRBD2 (6 bases). V gave up 0 bases and J gave up 2 bases, with 14 bases separating them. The V gene's germline CDR1 is SGHNT and CDR2 YENEEA. This CDR3 comprises 16 residues. The CDR3 protein is CASSLETGGVPYEQYF. The CDR3 bases are TGTGCCAGCAGCTTAGAGACCGGCGGGGTCCCCTACGAGCAGTACTTC.

V and J are TRBV2 and TRBJ2-1; 7 bases fit TRBD2. J lost 9 bases, V lost 4 bases, and 6 bases had no gene match. Per the germline V gene, CDR1 is SNHLY and CDR2 is FYNNEI. The CDR3 length is 13 residues. The CDR3 DNA is TGTGCCAGCAGTGGTCAATCGGGGGGTGAGCAGTTCTTC. Its translation is CASSGQSGGEQFF.

This rearrangement joins TRBV6-5 to TRBJ2-1, with D tentatively TRBD1 (6 bases). The CDR3 is made up of 13 amino acids. Germline V gene lookup returns CDR1 MNHEY and CDR2 SVGAGI. V shed 6 bases and J shed 9 bases, with 15 bases lying between them. CDR3 bases: TGTGCCAGCAGCCCGAGGGGGTTCGGTGAGCAGTTCTTC. Its protein product is CASSPRGFGEQFF.

The J gene is TRBJ2-7, the V gene TRBV9, with D perhaps TRBD2 (5 bases). The CDR3 is made up of 13 amino acids. V lost 0 bases to trimming and J lost 5 bases, with 9 bases between them. CDR1 and CDR2 from the germline V gene are SGDLS and YYNGEE. The CDR3 DNA is TGTGCCAGCAGCGTAGGGCCGGGGAACGAGCAGTACTTC. Residues: CASSVGPGNEQYF.

V is TRBV2 and J is TRBJ2-3, with 10 bases matching TRBD2. The V segment lost 7 bases and the J segment 3 bases; nucleotides outside the gene matches: 10. CDR1 is SNHLY, CDR2 FYNNEI, per germline. CDR3 length: 16 amino acids. CDR3 DNA sequence: TGTGCCAGCACAGCGGGAGGGCCGGGGTCAACAGATACGCAGTATTTT. As protein: CASTAGGPGSTDTQYF.

This clone was observed once. The chain links TRBV6-7 to TRBJ2-7; a weak D match, TRBD2 (5 bases). TRBV6-7 is classed as an ORF, of uncertain function. This CDR3 is 11 amino acids long. Trimming removed 7 bases from V and 6 bases from J, with 10 bases in between. Here the CDR3 DNA reads TGTGCCAGCACGACCCGGGGCGAGCAGTACTTC. Protein product: CASTTRGEQYF.

The chain recombines TRBV27 with TRBJ1-6, with D possibly matching TRBD1 (6 bases). The CDR3 spans 16 residues. V was shortened by 0 bases and J by 8 bases, with 14 bases between the two germline ends. Per germline, CDR1 MNHEY and CDR2 SMNVEV (reference sequence). The CDR3 coding sequence is TGTGCCAGCAGTTTATCGACAGGCAGTTGGGATTCACCCCTCCACTTT. It codes for CASSLSTGSWDSPLHF.

V and J are TRBV25-1 and TRBJ2-1, with D perhaps matching TRBD1 (6 bases). The V gene's germline CDR1 is MGHDK and CDR2 SYGVNS. The CDR3 length is 15 residues. Trimming removed 2 bases from V and 10 bases from J, with 18 bases in between. In DNA, the CDR3 is TGTGCCAGCAGTGAAGGGGGTTTGGGGGCATGGGAGCAGTTCTTC. It translates to CASSEGGLGAWEQFF.

Comment on this clone: Different DNA sequences within this sample yield the same CDR3. The chain couples TRBV4-1 to TRBJ2-2; tentatively, D is TRBD1 (5 bases). The germline gives CDR1 MGHRA, CDR2 YSYEKL. V was pared by 4 bases and J by 4 bases, with 10 bases between. The CDR3 loop spans 14 amino acids. As DNA, the CDR3 is TGCGCCAGCAGCCTCCAGGGTTCCACCGGGGAGCTGTTTTTT. Its translation: CASSLQGSTGELFF.

The V gene is TRBV2, the J gene TRBJ2-3; TRBD1 aligns across 9 bases. CDR3 size: 13 residues. Per the germline V gene, CDR1 is SNHLY and CDR2 is FYNNEI. With V trimmed by 6 bases and J by 6 bases, 4 bases remained unmatched. DNA for the CDR3: TGTGCCAGCAGACTACAGGGGGCGGATACGCAGTATTTT. Its protein product is CASRLQGADTQYF.

The chain is built from TRBV3-1 (or the pseudogene TRBV3-2) and TRBJ1-5, with D unclear. V lost 3 bases, J lost 7 bases, and 7 bases lay in between. The length of the CDR3 is 12 residues. Germline V CDR1 and CDR2: LGHDT, YNNKEL (reference sequence). The CDR3 protein is CASSQFGQPQHF. CDR3 coding DNA: TGTGCCAGCAGCCAGTTTGGCCAGCCCCAGCATTTT.

CDR3: CASSLGGTNYGYTF. The CDR3, as DNA: TGTGCCAGCAGTTTAGGAGGGACTAACTATGGCTACACCTTC. The J gene is TRBJ1-2, the V gene TRBV28, with D unresolved. This CDR3 has 14 amino acids. Germline CDR1 is MDHEN and CDR2 is SYDVKM. With 2 bases removed from V and 0 bases from J, the gap between germline ends came to 7 bases.

The rearrangement joins TRBV24-1 to TRBJ2-4; 7 nucleotides agree with TRBD1. This CDR3 spans 17 amino acids. Germline-derived CDR1 and CDR2 are KGHDR and SFDVKD. The J segment lost 2 bases and the V segment lost 7 bases, leaving 13 bases of the junction unmatched. This CDR3 reads CATSTTRQGESKNIQYF. DNA for the CDR3: TGTGCCACCAGCACTACCCGGCAGGGGGAATCCAAAAACATTCAGTACTTC.

The CDR3: CASSLMDRADTQYF. CDR3 coding DNA: TGTGCCAGCAGTTTAATGGACAGGGCGGATACGCAGTATTTT. The genes are TRBV28 and TRBJ2-3, with 8 bases that match TRBD1. Germline V gene lookup returns CDR1 MDHEN and CDR2 SYDVKM. This CDR3 contains 14 residues. The J segment lost 6 bases and the V segment lost 2 bases, leaving 4 bases of the junction unmatched.

This clone has a single count. J is TRBJ2-7 and V is TRBV5-1; D is unclear. The CDR3 length is 14 residues. V dropped 0 bases and J dropped 3 bases, with 10 bases sitting between them. Germline CDR1 and CDR2: SGHRS and YFSETQ. CDR3 nucleotides: TGCGCCAGCAGCTTGGTGGCTGCAAACTACGAGCAGTACTTC. Amino acids: CASSLVAANYEQYF.